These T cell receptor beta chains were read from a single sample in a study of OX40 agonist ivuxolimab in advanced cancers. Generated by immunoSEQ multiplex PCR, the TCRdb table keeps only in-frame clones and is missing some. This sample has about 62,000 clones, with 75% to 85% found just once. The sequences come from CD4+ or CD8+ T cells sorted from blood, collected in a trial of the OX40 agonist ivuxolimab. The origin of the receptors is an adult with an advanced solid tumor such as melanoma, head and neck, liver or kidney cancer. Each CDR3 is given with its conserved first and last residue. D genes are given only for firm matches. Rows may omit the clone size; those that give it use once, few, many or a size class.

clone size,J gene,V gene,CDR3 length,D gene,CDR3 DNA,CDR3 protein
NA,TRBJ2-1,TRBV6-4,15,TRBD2,TGTGCCAGCAGCTTCTTAGCGGGAGGTTACAATGAGCAGTTCTTC,CASSFLAGGYNEQFF
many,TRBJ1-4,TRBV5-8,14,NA,TGTGCCAGCAGCCTAGGACGGATGAATGAAAAACTGTTTTTT,CASSLGRMNEKLFF
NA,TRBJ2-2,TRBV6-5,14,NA,TGTGCCAGCAGTTACGGGGCGGACACCGGGGAGCTGTTTTTT,CASSYGADTGELFF
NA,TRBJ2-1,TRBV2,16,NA,TGTGCCAGCAGTGAAAAAGTGGGTGCGGGTTACAATGAGCAGTTCTTC,CASSEKVGAGYNEQFF
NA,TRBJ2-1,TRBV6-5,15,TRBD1,TGTGCCAGCAGGCAGACCGGGACAGACCGCAATGAGCAGTTCTTC,CASRQTGTDRNEQFF
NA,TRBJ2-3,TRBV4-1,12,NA,TGCGCCAGCAGCCAAGCCGGAGATACGCAGTATTTT,CASSQAGDTQYF
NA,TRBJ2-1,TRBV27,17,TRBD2,TGTGCCAGCAGTTTTTTAACTAGCGGCACTGGATACAATGAGCAGTTCTTC,CASSFLTSGTGYNEQFF
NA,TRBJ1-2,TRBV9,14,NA,TGTGCCAGCAGCGTCAACAGGGACCTCTATGGCTACACCTTC,CASSVNRDLYGYTF
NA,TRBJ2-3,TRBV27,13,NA,TGTGCCAGCAGTTTACGGCGCACAGATACGCAGTATTTT,CASSLRRTDTQYF
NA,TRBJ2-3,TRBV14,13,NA,TGTGCCAGCAGCCTACAGGGTACAGATACGCAGTATTTT,CASSLQGTDTQYF
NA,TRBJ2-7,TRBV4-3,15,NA,TGCGCCAGCAGCCAAGTGCGGGGAAATTCCTACGAGCAGTACTTC,CASSQVRGNSYEQYF
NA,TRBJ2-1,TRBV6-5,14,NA,TGTGCCAGCAGTTACTCGTTCAGAGACAATGAGCAGTTCTTC,CASSYSFRDNEQFF
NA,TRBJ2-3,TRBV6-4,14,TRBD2,TGTGCCAGCACGAGGACTAGCGCCGTAGTAATTCTGTATTTT,CASTRTSAVVILYF
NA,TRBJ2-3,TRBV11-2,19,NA,TGTGCCAGCAGCTTTCGAGGGGTGCAGACAAACCCTAGCACAGATACGCAGTATTTT,CASSFRGVQTNPSTDTQYF
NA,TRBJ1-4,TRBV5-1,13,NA,TGCGCCAGCAGCTTCAGGGGTGGTGAAAAACTGTTTTTT,CASSFRGGEKLFF
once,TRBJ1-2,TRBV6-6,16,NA,TGTGCCAGCAGTTACGCAACGCGGGGGGCTAACTATGGCTACACCTTC,CASSYATRGANYGYTF
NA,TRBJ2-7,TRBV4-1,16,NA,TGCGCCAGCAGCCAAGAGAACACAGGGCCTACCTACGAGCAGTACTTC,CASSQENTGPTYEQYF
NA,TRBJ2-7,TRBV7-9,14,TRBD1,TGTGCCAGCAGCTCGGGACAGCCCCCCTACGAGCAGTACTTC,CASSSGQPPYEQYF
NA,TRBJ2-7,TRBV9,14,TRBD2,TGTGCCAGCAGCGTTACGGGACTAGCGATCGAGCAGTACTTC,CASSVTGLAIEQYF
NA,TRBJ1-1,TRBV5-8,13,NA,TGTGCCAGCAACCGACAGCTGAACACTGAAGCTTTCTTT,CASNRQLNTEAFF
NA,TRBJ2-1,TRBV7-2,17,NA,TGTGCCAGCAGCCCACCCACCTCGACAGGAGACTACAATGAGCAGTTCTTC,CASSPPTSTGDYNEQFF
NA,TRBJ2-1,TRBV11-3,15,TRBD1,TGTGCCAGCAGCACAGGACAGGGGGCTAACAATGAGCAGTTCTTC,CASSTGQGANNEQFF
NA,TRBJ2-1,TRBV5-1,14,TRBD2,TGCGCCAGCAGCTGGCGGGAGGGCGGCAATGAGCAGTTCTTC,CASSWREGGNEQFF
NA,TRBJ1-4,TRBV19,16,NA,TGTGCCAGTATCCGGACAGCCACGGCAACTAATGAAAAACTGTTTTTT,CASIRTATATNEKLFF
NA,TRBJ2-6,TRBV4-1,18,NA,TGCGCCAGCAGCCCCAATCTTAGCGGAAGCTCTGGGGCCAACGTCCTGACTTTC,CASSPNLSGSSGANVLTF
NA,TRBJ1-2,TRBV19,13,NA,TGTGCCAGTAGTAAGGGTGTAGACTATGGCTACACCTTC,CASSKGVDYGYTF
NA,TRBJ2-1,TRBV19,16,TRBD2,TGTGCCAGTAGCCATTTAGAGGGCGGGGGGCGTTCTGAGCAGTTCTTC,CASSHLEGGGRSEQFF
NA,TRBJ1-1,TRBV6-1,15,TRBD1,TGTGCCAGCAGCCGCCAGGGACAGGGGGGGCCTGAAGCTTTCTTT,CASSRQGQGGPEAFF
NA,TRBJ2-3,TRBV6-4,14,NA,TGTGCCAGCAGTGACTATGGTAGCACAGATACGCAGTATTTT,CASSDYGSTDTQYF
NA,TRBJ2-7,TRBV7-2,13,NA,TGTGCCAGCAGTTCCACGGACCTTTACGAGCAGTACTTC,CASSSTDLYEQYF
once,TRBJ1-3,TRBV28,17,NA,TGTGCCAGCCATGAGGGGGGAGGGTTAGACTCTGGAAACACCATATATTTT,CASHEGGGLDSGNTIYF
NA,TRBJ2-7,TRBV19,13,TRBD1,TGTGCCAGTAGCGGACAGGGGCTCTTGGAGCAGTACTTC,CASSGQGLLEQYF
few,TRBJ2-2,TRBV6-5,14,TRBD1,TGTGCCAGCAGTTACAGGACAGGGGCCGGGGAGCTGTTTTTT,CASSYRTGAGELFF
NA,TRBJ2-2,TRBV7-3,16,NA,TGTGCCAGCAGCTTAGGCCGGGACGGGGGCACCGGGGAGCTGTTTTTT,CASSLGRDGGTGELFF
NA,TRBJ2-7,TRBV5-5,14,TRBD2,TGTGCCAGCAGCTTAGCTAGCGGCACTTACGAGCAGTACTTC,CASSLASGTYEQYF